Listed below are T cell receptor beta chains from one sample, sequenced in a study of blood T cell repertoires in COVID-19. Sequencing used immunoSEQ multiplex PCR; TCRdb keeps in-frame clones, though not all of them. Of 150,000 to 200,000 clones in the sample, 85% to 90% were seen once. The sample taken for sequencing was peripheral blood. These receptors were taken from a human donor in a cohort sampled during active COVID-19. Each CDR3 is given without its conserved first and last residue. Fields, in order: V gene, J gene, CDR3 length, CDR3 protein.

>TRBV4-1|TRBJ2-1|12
ASSQGGLAGGRF
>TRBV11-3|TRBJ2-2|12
ASSLGPNTGELF
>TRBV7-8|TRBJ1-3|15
ASSLADRGISGNTIY
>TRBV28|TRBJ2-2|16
ASSPNAPDRGRTGELF
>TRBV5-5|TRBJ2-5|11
ASSRSGEETQY
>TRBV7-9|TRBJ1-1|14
ASSLGDRPINTEAF
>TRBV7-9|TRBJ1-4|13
ASSLSRGRDEKLF
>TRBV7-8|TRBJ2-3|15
ASIRGGLVASADTQY
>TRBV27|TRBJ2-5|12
ASSLSAGIETQY
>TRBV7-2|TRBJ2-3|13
ASSLTGAQRDTQY
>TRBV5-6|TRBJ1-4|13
ASSVGTGGHEKLF
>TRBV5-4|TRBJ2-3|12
ASSFQASTDTQY
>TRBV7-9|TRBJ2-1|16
ASSSSRSRQGGINEQF
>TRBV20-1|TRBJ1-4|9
SATRRGELF
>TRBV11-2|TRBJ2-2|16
ASSPPRWDRNHTGELF
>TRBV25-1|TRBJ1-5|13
ASSAQGAINQPQH
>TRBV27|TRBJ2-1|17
ASSLRVGRGGQGRNEQF
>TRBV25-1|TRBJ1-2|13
ASSRGVGAVDGYT